This record looks at one T cell receptor beta chain sequence and its context. Its antigen is as yet unknown. Clones were read by immunoSEQ multiplex PCR, and TCRdb kept only the in-frame ones, dropping some. Among tens of thousands of clones listed, 82% were seen once. This sample is drawn from a study of somatic mutations in cytotoxic T cells in rheumatoid arthritis. Study-level results: Unlike healthy controls, rheumatoid arthritis patients had CD8+ clonality that increased with age.

Germline V lookup: CDR1 SGDLS, CDR2 YYNGEE. The length of the CDR3 is 15 residues. V lost 0 bases and J 2 bases, leaving 9 bases between the germline ends. This chain uses TRBV9 with TRBJ1-3, with D hard to call. This clonotype originated in a middle-aged man in good health. Input material: CD8+ T cells sorted from blood. The CDR3 protein is CASSVAGQAGNTIYF. In DNA, the CDR3 is TGTGCCAGCAGCGTAGCCGGTCAGGCTGGAAACACCATATATTTT.